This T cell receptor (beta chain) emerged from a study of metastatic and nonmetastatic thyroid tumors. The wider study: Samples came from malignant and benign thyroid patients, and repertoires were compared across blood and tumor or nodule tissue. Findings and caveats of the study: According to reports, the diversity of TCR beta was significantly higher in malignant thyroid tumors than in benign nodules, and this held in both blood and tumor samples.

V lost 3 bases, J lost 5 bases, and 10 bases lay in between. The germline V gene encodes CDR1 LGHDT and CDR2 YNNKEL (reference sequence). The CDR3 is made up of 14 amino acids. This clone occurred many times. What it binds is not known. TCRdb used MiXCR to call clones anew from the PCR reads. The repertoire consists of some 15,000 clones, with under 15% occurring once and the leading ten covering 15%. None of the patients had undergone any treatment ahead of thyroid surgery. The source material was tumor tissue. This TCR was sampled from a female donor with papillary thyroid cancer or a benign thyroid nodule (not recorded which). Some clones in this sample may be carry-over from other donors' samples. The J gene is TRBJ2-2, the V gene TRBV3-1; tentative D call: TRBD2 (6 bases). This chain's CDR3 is CASSHMGGTGELFF. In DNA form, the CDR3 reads TGTGCCAGCAGCCACATGGGAGGAACCGGGGAGCTGTTTTTT.